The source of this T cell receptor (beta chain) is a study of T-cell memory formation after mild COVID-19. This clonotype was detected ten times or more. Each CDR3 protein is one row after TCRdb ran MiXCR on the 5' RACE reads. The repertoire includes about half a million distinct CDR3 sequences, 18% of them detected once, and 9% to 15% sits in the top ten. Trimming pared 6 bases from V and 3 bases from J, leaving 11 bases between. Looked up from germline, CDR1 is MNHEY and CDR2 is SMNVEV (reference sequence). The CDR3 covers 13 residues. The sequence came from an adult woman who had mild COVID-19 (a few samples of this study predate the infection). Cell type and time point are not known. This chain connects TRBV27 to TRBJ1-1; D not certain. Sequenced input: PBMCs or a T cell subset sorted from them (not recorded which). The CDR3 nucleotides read TGTGCCAGCAGGACCACATGGGACACTGAAGCTTTCTTT. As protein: CASRTTWDTEAFF.